The rows below give T cell receptor beta chains drawn from one sample of a study of blood T cell repertoires in COVID-19. TCRdb's table, derived via immunoSEQ multiplex PCR, lists solely in-frame clones and lacks some. This repertoire shows more than 110,000 clones, roughly 89% found once; its top ten account for under 3%. Source material: peripheral blood. These receptors all come from a man aged 60 to 69 with active or convalescent COVID-19. CDR3s include the opening cysteine and the closing phenylalanine or tryptophan. A D gene is named only where the DNA matches it firmly. Some rows have no size entry. The others give once, few or many, or a class for an expanded clone.

J gene | CDR3 length | V gene | clone size | D gene | CDR3 protein | CDR3 DNA
TRBJ2-3 | 19 | TRBV6-2/TRBV6-3 | NA | TRBD2 | CASSYLSGDAGGGTDTQYF | TGTGCCAGCAGTTACCTCTCAGGGGACGCGGGGGGTGGCACAGATACGCAGTATTTT
TRBJ1-2 | 13 | TRBV28 | NA | TRBD1 | CAISPGTDYGYTF | TGTGCCATCAGTCCCGGGACAGACTATGGCTACACCTTC
TRBJ1-1 | 12 | TRBV3-1/TRBV3-2 | NA | NA | CASSSNKGGAFF | TGTGCCAGCAGCTCTAATAAGGGAGGGGCTTTCTTT
TRBJ2-1 | 16 | TRBV18 | NA | NA | CASSPASDLSYNEQFF | TGTGCCAGCTCACCAGCTAGCGACCTAAGCTACAATGAGCAGTTCTTC
TRBJ2-2 | 14 | TRBV27 | NA | TRBD1 | CASSPRQGHGELFF | TGTGCCAGCAGTCCCCGACAGGGCCACGGGGAGCTGTTTTTT
TRBJ1-1 | 13 | TRBV14 | NA | NA | CASSRGLNTEAFF | TGTGCCAGCAGCCGGGGGCTTAACACTGAAGCTTTCTTT
TRBJ1-1 | 13 | TRBV2 | NA | NA | CASRGPRYTEAFF | TGTGCCAGCAGGGGCCCCCGCTACACTGAAGCTTTCTTT
TRBJ1-5 | 16 | TRBV21-1 | NA | NA | CASRERGGRVFQPQHF | TGTGCCAGCAGGGAAAGGGGGGGGCGCGTCTTTCAGCCCCAGCATTTT
TRBJ1-1 | 16 | TRBV28 | few | NA | CASITIPRTENTEAFF | TGTGCCAGCATTACAATACCCCGGACAGAGAACACTGAAGCTTTCTTT
TRBJ2-5 | 15 | TRBV27 | NA | TRBD2 | CASSPSGGAPETQYF | TGTGCCAGCAGCCCCAGCGGGGGGGCCCCAGAGACCCAGTACTTC
TRBJ2-2 | 15 | TRBV7-2 | NA | TRBD1 | CASSWDRDRTGELFF | TGTGCCAGCAGCTGGGACAGGGACCGTACCGGGGAGCTGTTTTTT
TRBJ1-5 | 16 | TRBV10-1 | NA | TRBD1 | CASRDPGQTWNQPQHF | TGCGCCAGCAGAGATCCGGGACAGACATGGAATCAGCCCCAGCATTTT
TRBJ1-6 | 14 | TRBV5-1 | NA | NA | CASSLVQGGSPLHF | TGCGCCAGCAGCTTGGTTCAGGGAGGATCACCCCTCCACTTT
TRBJ2-5 | 15 | TRBV7-2 | NA | TRBD2 | CASSLTSGKVETQYF | TGTGCCAGCAGCCTTACTAGCGGGAAGGTCGAGACCCAGTACTTC
TRBJ1-2 | 12 | TRBV19 | NA | NA | CASTGHGYGYTF | TGTGCCAGTACGGGACATGGATATGGCTACACCTTC
TRBJ2-2 | 16 | TRBV7-8 | NA | NA | CASSSPASWQSGELFF | TGTGCCAGCAGCTCGCCCGCTAGTTGGCAATCCGGGGAGCTGTTTTTT
TRBJ2-3 | 14 | TRBV6-2/TRBV6-3 | NA | TRBD1 | CASNPRTGGDTQYF | TGTGCCAGCAACCCGAGGACAGGGGGCGATACGCAGTATTTT
TRBJ1-2 | 15 | TRBV18 | NA | NA | CASSPGRQTNYGYTF | TGTGCCAGCTCACCGGGTCGACAGACTAACTATGGCTACACCTTC
TRBJ2-5 | 13 | TRBV4-2 | NA | TRBD2 | CASSQVGGETQYF | TGTGCCAGCAGCCAAGTGGGAGGGGAGACCCAGTACTTC
TRBJ1-4 | 15 | TRBV6-5 | NA | TRBD1 | CASSWDRGLREKLFF | TGTGCCAGCAGTTGGGACAGGGGGCTGCGTGAAAAACTGTTTTTT
TRBJ2-1 | 15 | TRBV7-2 | once | NA | CASSLGQGIGNEQFF | TGTGCCAGCAGCTTAGGGCAGGGGATTGGAAATGAGCAGTTCTTC
TRBJ1-1 | 13 | TRBV29-1 | NA | NA | CSILGGANTEAFF | TGCAGCATTCTCGGGGGGGCCAACACTGAAGCTTTCTTT
TRBJ2-2 | 14 | TRBV15 | NA | NA | CATSRHGGAGELFF | TGTGCCACCAGCAGACATGGAGGGGCCGGGGAGCTGTTTTTT
TRBJ2-2 | 15 | TRBV19 | NA | NA | CASSPTGVPTGELFF | TGTGCCAGTAGTCCCACGGGGGTCCCGACCGGGGAGCTGTTTTTT
TRBJ1-5 | 15 | TRBV19 | NA | TRBD1 | CASNPRTGGVQPQHF | TGTGCCAGTAACCCAAGGACAGGGGGCGTTCAGCCCCAGCATTTT
TRBJ2-5 | 14 | TRBV19 | NA | NA | CASRARRAGETQYF | TGTGCCAGTAGGGCTCGGAGGGCCGGGGAGACCCAGTACTTC
TRBJ1-4 | 16 | TRBV19 | once | TRBD1 | CASSAQGATANEKLFF | TGTGCCAGTAGTGCCCAGGGGGCTACAGCTAATGAAAAACTGTTTTTT
TRBJ1-2 | 12 | TRBV20-1 | NA | NA | CSASFQNYGYTF | TGCAGTGCTAGTTTTCAGAACTATGGCTACACCTTC
TRBJ1-6 | 14 | TRBV9 | few | TRBD1 | CASSFTGDNSPLHF | TGTGCCAGCAGCTTCACAGGGGACAATTCACCCCTCCACTTT
TRBJ2-1 | 14 | TRBV4-3 | NA | TRBD2 | CASSRGLAGVEQFF | TGCGCCAGCAGCCGCGGACTAGCGGGAGTAGAGCAGTTCTTC
TRBJ1-5 | 13 | TRBV30 | NA | NA | CACGAGPNQPQHF | TGTGCCTGCGGTGCGGGGCCCAATCAGCCCCAGCATTTT
TRBJ2-3 | 17 | TRBV2 | NA | TRBD2 | CASSETLIAGLRDTQYF | TGTGCCAGCAGTGAAACCCTGATAGCGGGGCTCCGGGATACGCAGTATTTT
TRBJ2-1 | 13 | TRBV28 | NA | NA | CASSLTGNNEQFF | TGTGCCAGCAGTTTAACAGGGAACAATGAGCAGTTCTTC
TRBJ1-2 | 14 | TRBV18 | NA | NA | CASSPPGEGHGYTF | TGTGCCAGCTCACCTCCCGGGGAGGGCCATGGCTACACCTTC
TRBJ2-2 | 17 | TRBV27 | NA | TRBD1 | CASSLRPGQGGDGELFF | TGTGCCAGCAGTTTACGTCCGGGACAGGGGGGTGACGGGGAGCTGTTTTTT
TRBJ1-2 | 12 | TRBV28 | NA | TRBD1 | CASRDSNYGYTF | TGTGCCAGCCGGGACAGTAACTATGGCTACACCTTC
TRBJ2-3 | 15 | TRBV6-4 | NA | NA | CASSEDSDGTDTQYF | TGTGCCAGCAGTGAGGACAGCGATGGGACAGATACGCAGTATTTT
TRBJ1-1 | 13 | TRBV6-4 | NA | NA | CASSDRENTEAFF | TGTGCCAGCAGTGACCGGGAGAACACTGAAGCTTTCTTT
TRBJ2-1 | 14 | TRBV10-3 | NA | NA | CAIKLAAAYNEQFF | TGTGCCATCAAACTAGCCGCCGCCTACAATGAGCAGTTCTTC
TRBJ2-5 | 14 | TRBV28 | NA | TRBD1 | CASSSRTGVETQYF | TGTGCCAGCAGTTCCAGGACAGGGGTGGAGACCCAGTACTTC
TRBJ1-1 | 14 | TRBV2 | NA | NA | CASSATGGHPEAFF | TGTGCCAGCAGTGCCACAGGTGGGCACCCTGAAGCTTTCTTT
TRBJ1-6 | 15 | TRBV19 | NA | NA | CASSMRETYNSPLHF | TGTGCCAGTAGTATGAGGGAGACCTATAATTCACCCCTCCACTTT
TRBJ2-7 | 16 | TRBV27 | NA | TRBD2 | CASSPAGRASSYEQYF | TGTGCCAGCAGTCCAGCGGGGCGGGCGAGCTCCTACGAGCAGTACTTC